This T cell receptor (beta chain) was observed in a study of T cell responses to AZD1222 COVID-19 vaccine. Broader study findings: Repertoires were obtained solely post-peak T cell response. Clonal diversity was possibly underestimated; the donors were predominantly white British and more often female.

Germline V gene sequence: CDR1 LGHNA, CDR2 YSLEER. V was trimmed by 2 bases and J by 3 bases, leaving 11 bases between them. This CDR3 region has 15 residues. Worth noting for this clone: Its cognate antigen is unknown.

Analysis merged second doses at about 4 or about 12 weeks. Profiled with immunoSEQ multiplex PCR; TCRdb holds only in-frame clones, not every one. Of 65,000 to 70,000 clones in the sample, around 82% were seen once. This rearrangement joins TRBV4-3 to TRBJ2-1; no reliable D call. The source was peripheral blood, collected 28 days after the second AZD1222 dose. The clonotype originates from an adult who received the AZD1222 COVID-19 vaccine. CDR3: CASSQTVTSYNEQFF. Written as DNA, the CDR3 is TGCGCCAGCAGCCAAACGGTGACAAGCTACAATGAGCAGTTCTTC.